The 28 T cell receptor beta chains reported below all come from one sample, sequenced in a study of blood T cell repertoires in COVID-19. Assay: immunoSEQ multiplex PCR; the TCRdb copy retains only in-frame clones and omits some. The data show about 170,000 clones, 84% seen once. The sequenced sample was peripheral blood. The origin of the receptors is an elderly woman with COVID-19, enrolled during active disease.

The chain has TRBV14 and TRBJ2-7, with a possible D match to TRBD1 (6 bases). This CDR3 spans 15 amino acids. V lost 3 bases to trimming and J lost 6 bases, with 18 bases between them. CDR1 and CDR2 (germline): SGHDN, FVKESK. CDR3 amino acids: CASSQVQGHRIEQYF. DNA for the CDR3: TGTGCCAGCAGCCAGGTCCAGGGGCACCGAATCGAGCAGTACTTC.

The chain has TRBV11-2 and TRBJ2-7, with TRBD1 as a possible D gene (5 bases). The germline V and J ends were trimmed by 1 base and 1 base, with 11 bases remaining between them. Germline CDR1 and CDR2: SGHAT and FQNNGV. The length of the CDR3 is 15 residues. CDR3 amino acids: CASSLVTGYSYEQYF. CDR3 coding DNA: TGTGCCAGCAGCTTAGTAACAGGATATTCCTACGAGCAGTACTTC.

This clone was detected once. The J gene is TRBJ1-5, the V gene TRBV7-2, with 7 bases lining up with TRBD1. Germline V lookup: CDR1 SGHTA, CDR2 FQGNSA. Germline trimming cut 5 bases from V and 3 bases from J; bases unmatched to any gene: 13. The CDR3 totals 17 residues. Written as DNA, the CDR3 is TGTGCCAGCAGCGAAGATGGGACAGCATATAACAATCAGCCCCAGCATTTT. Its protein is CASSEDGTAYNNQPQHF.

This clone turned up a few times. The chain couples TRBV15 to TRBJ2-7, with 8 bases that match TRBD1. The germline V gene has CDR1 LNHNV and CDR2 YYDKDF (reference sequence). The CDR3 sequence is 16 residues long. V gave up 2 bases and J gave up 7 bases; unmatched junction bases: 13. The CDR3 loop is CATSRRGGGTGEEQYF. CDR3 coding DNA: TGTGCCACCAGCAGACGAGGAGGAGGGACAGGCGAAGAGCAGTACTTC.

This clone appeared a single time. The chain recombines TRBV3-1 (or the pseudogene TRBV3-2) with TRBJ2-3; TRBD2 matches 9 bases. This CDR3 has 19 residues. Trimming cost V 0 bases and J 4 bases; bases outside gene matches: 14. CDR1 LGHDT and CDR2 YNNKEL come from the germline V gene (reference sequence). The CDR3 bases are TGTGCCAGCAGCCAAGATTCCTCGGGAGCGGGGGGCTGGGCAGATACGCAGTATTTT. Its protein is CASSQDSSGAGGWADTQYF.

This clone was found once. The chain carries TRBV7-2 and TRBJ1-6; TRBD1 aligns across 9 bases. The CDR3 is 14 amino acids. Germline V gene lookup returns CDR1 SGHTA and CDR2 FQGNSA. The V gene end was trimmed by 8 bases and the J gene end by 8 bases; junction bases not matched to a gene: 7. The CDR3 reads CASGQTGGYSPLHF. In nucleotides, the CDR3 is TGTGCCAGCGGGCAGACAGGGGGTTATTCACCCCTCCACTTT.

The chain links TRBV3-1 (or the pseudogene TRBV3-2) to TRBJ2-3; 8 bases agree with TRBD1. Germline values: CDR1 LGHDT, CDR2 YNNKEL (reference sequence). This CDR3 is 14 amino acids long. The junction had 5 bases not matched to a gene; V was cut back by 5 bases and J by 4 bases. CDR3 nucleotides: TGTGCCAGCAGCGTCAGGGGGCGTTCAGATACGCAGTATTTT. Its protein product is CASSVRGRSDTQYF.

The genes are TRBV14 and TRBJ2-7; D perhaps matches TRBD1 (6 bases). Trimming left V 6 bases short and J 0 bases short, with 9 bases between. The germline gives CDR1 SGHDN, CDR2 FVKESK. The length of the CDR3 is 13 residues. CDR3 residues: CASSWTASYEQYF. The CDR3 nucleotides are TGTGCCAGCAGTTGGACAGCCTCCTACGAGCAGTACTTC.

The rearrangement joins TRBV2 to TRBJ2-2; 12 bases fit TRBD2. V shed 6 bases, J shed 3 bases, and the junction held 2 bases outside the gene matches. CDR1 SNHLY and CDR2 FYNNEI come from the germline V gene. The CDR3 contains 15 residues. CDR3 sequence (DNA): TGTGCCAGCAGGAGGACTAGCGGGGACACCGGGGAGCTGTTTTTT. Translated, it gives CASRRTSGDTGELFF.

This sequence joins TRBV18 and TRBJ1-2; D may be TRBD1 (5 bases). CDR1 is KGHSH and CDR2 is LQKENI in the germline V gene. This CDR3 is 16 amino acids long. Trimming pared 1 base from V and 5 bases from J, leaving 17 bases between. In DNA, the CDR3 is TGTGCCAGCTCACCACTAACAGGAACCTCAGAGTATGGCTACACCTTC. As protein: CASSPLTGTSEYGYTF.

This clone has just one count. This chain uses TRBV19 with TRBJ2-3; 15 bases align to TRBD2. The CDR3 sequence is 16 residues long. The trim removed 4 bases at V and 2 bases at J, leaving 1 base unmatched. Germline loops: CDR1 LNHDA, CDR2 SQIVND (reference sequence). The DNA of the CDR3 is TGTGCCAGTAGTAGGACTAGCGGGGGGGTCACAGATACGCAGTATTTT. This encodes CASSRTSGGVTDTQYF.

This sequence joins TRBV7-8 and TRBJ1-1; unclear D gene. Germline V gene sequence: CDR1 SGHVS, CDR2 FQNEAQ. This CDR3 contains 13 residues. Deletions cut 0 bases from V and 5 bases from J, with 7 bases between. The CDR3, as DNA: TGTGCCAGCAGCTTAGCGGCGAGGACTGAAGCTTTCTTT. Translated, it gives CASSLAARTEAFF. Based on the CDR3 plus reference TRBV7-8 and TRBJ1-1, the full variable domain is GAGVSQSPRYKVAKRGQDVALRCDPISGHVSLFWYQQALGQGPEFLTYFQNEAQLDKSGLPSDRFFAERPEGSVSTLKIQRTQQEDSAVYLCASSLAARTEAFFGQGTRLTVV.

The CDR3 nucleotides read TGTGCCAGCAGCTTCTCAGGGGAGGGTGGCTACACCTTC. The encoded protein is CASSFSGEGGYTF. This chain connects TRBV7-2 to TRBJ1-2; D perhaps matches TRBD1 (6 bases). The CDR3 has 13 amino acids. Trimming removed 3 bases from V and 7 bases from J, with 12 bases in between. Looked up from germline, CDR1 is SGHTA and CDR2 is FQGNSA.

The chain recombines TRBV7-9 with TRBJ1-1; no reliable D call. V dropped 4 bases and J dropped 1 base, with 10 bases sitting between them. The length of the CDR3 is 14 residues. CDR1 is SEHNR and CDR2 is FQNEAQ in the germline V gene (reference sequence). DNA of the CDR3: TGTGCCAGCAGCTGGACTGACGGGAACACTGAAGCTTTCTTT. As protein: CASSWTDGNTEAFF.

The CDR3, as DNA: TGTGCCAGCAGTCTAGGTAGCGGTGTGGGGACCCAGTACTTC. It encodes CASSLGSGVGTQYF. The chain has TRBV3-1 (or the pseudogene TRBV3-2) and TRBJ2-5; a weak D match, TRBD2 (6 bases). V lost 6 bases, J lost 7 bases, and 18 bases lay in between. The CDR3 has 14 amino acids. The germline V gene has CDR1 LGHDT and CDR2 YNNKEL (reference sequence).

The V call is TRBV7-3, the J call TRBJ2-1; D gene unclear. This CDR3 is built from 14 residues. The germline gives CDR1 SGHTA, CDR2 FQGTGA. V lost 2 bases and J 4 bases, leaving 9 bases between the germline ends. The CDR3 loop is CASSLDTTYNEQFF. In DNA, the CDR3 is TGTGCCAGCAGCTTAGACACAACTTACAATGAGCAGTTCTTC.

The gene calls are TRBV11-2 and TRBJ2-1, with D maybe TRBD1 (5 bases). Trimming stripped 1 base from V and 2 bases from J, with 9 bases between. The CDR3 is made up of 15 amino acids. The germline V gene has CDR1 SGHAT and CDR2 FQNNGV. This CDR3 reads CASSLVRVAYNEQFF. The CDR3 nucleotides are TGTGCCAGCAGCTTAGTCAGGGTGGCCTACAATGAGCAGTTCTTC.

The J gene is TRBJ2-7, the V gene TRBV18; 10 bases fit TRBD1. This CDR3 has 15 residues. Unmatched junction bases numbered 8, after V lost 6 bases and J lost 3 bases. CDR1 is KGHSH, CDR2 LQKENI, per germline. Here the CDR3 reads CASSQYRDRGYEQYF. In nucleotides, the CDR3 is TGTGCCAGCTCGCAATACCGGGACAGGGGCTACGAGCAGTACTTC.

This clone was recorded once. This chain connects TRBV28 to TRBJ1-2; 8 bases line up with TRBD1. Germline trimming cut 7 bases from V and 8 bases from J; bases unmatched to any gene: 12. The CDR3 length is 14 residues. From germline, CDR1 is MDHEN and CDR2 SYDVKM. CDR3 in amino acids: CASKLTGGSLGYTF. In nucleotides, the CDR3 is TGTGCCAGCAAGTTAACAGGGGGTTCACTCGGCTACACCTTC.

The rearrangement uses TRBV23-1 and TRBJ2-7; 7 nucleotides agree with TRBD2. TRBV23-1 qualifies as an ORF whose function is uncertain. The V gene end was trimmed by 2 bases and the J gene end by 3 bases; junction bases not matched to a gene: 1. The CDR3 contains 13 residues. CDR3 bases: TGCGCCAGCAGTCAAAGGGAGGGCTACGAGCAGTACTTC. Translated: CASSQREGYEQYF.

This sequence joins TRBV7-3 and TRBJ1-5, with D possibly being TRBD1 (5 bases). There are 15 residues in the CDR3. CDR1 and CDR2 (germline): SGHTA, FQGTGA. Trimming pared 2 bases from V and 4 bases from J, leaving 12 bases between. Here the CDR3 reads CASSLGGNRNQPQHF. The DNA of the CDR3 is TGTGCCAGCAGCTTAGGGGGGAACAGGAATCAGCCCCAGCATTTT.

The CDR3 here is CASSLRPSSYNEQFF. The DNA for the CDR3 is TGTGCCAGCAGCTTGCGCCCGAGCTCCTACAATGAGCAGTTCTTC. The chain employs TRBV5-8 and TRBJ2-1; no definite D call. Trimming stripped 1 base from V and 0 bases from J, with 8 bases between. Per the germline V gene, CDR1 is SGHTS and CDR2 is YDEGEE. The CDR3 covers 15 residues.

The genes are TRBV4-1 and TRBJ2-1; 8 nucleotides align to TRBD2. There are 16 residues in the CDR3. V was pared by 2 bases and J by 8 bases, with 11 bases of the junction left unmatched. Germline V gives CDR1 MGHRA, CDR2 YSYEKL. For the CDR3, the DNA is TGCGCCAGCAGCCAATCTCCCGGGACTAGGTGGTATGAGCAGTTCTTC. It yields the protein CASSQSPGTRWYEQFF.

CDR3 DNA: TGTGCCAGCAGTTCCATTAGGGGGCAGGGGAGTAGGGAGACCCAGTACTTC. Translated: CASSSIRGQGSRETQYF. The V call is TRBV27, the J call TRBJ2-5, with TRBD1 matching 7 bases. V shed 4 bases, J shed 5 bases, and the junction held 16 bases outside the gene matches. CDR3 length equals 17 residues. Germline CDR1 reads MNHEY; CDR2 reads SMNVEV (reference sequence).

CDR3 bases: TGTGCCAGCAGTTCCCAGGGGCTGATCACTGAAGCTTTCTTT. Protein product: CASSSQGLITEAFF. J is TRBJ1-1 and V is TRBV28; weak D call: TRBD1 (6 bases). From germline, CDR1 is MDHEN and CDR2 SYDVKM. CDR3 length equals 14 residues. V lost 4 bases, J lost 4 bases, and 13 bases lay in between.

The chain joins TRBV7-9 to TRBJ2-4, with 10 bases aligning to TRBD1. This CDR3 contains 19 residues. The germline gives CDR1 SEHNR, CDR2 FQNEAQ (reference sequence). With V trimmed by 5 bases and J by 7 bases, 20 bases remained unmatched. CDR3 coding DNA: TGTGCCAGCAGCGGTGGGACAGGGGCGAGGGGACTATCCCTTAACATTCAGTACTTC. As protein: CASSGGTGARGLSLNIQYF.

This clone was seen a handful of times. The genes are TRBV5-4 and TRBJ2-5; 8 bases match TRBD2. The germline CDR1 and CDR2 sequences are SGHNT and YYREEE (reference sequence). CDR3 size: 16 residues. The trim removed 0 bases at V and 7 bases at J, leaving 11 bases unmatched. The CDR3 sequence is CASSLAERGRTGTQYF. The DNA for the CDR3 is TGTGCCAGCAGCTTGGCCGAGCGGGGGAGGACGGGGACCCAGTACTTC.

The chain carries TRBV19 and TRBJ1-1; 10 bases align to TRBD1. This CDR3 region has 16 residues. The germline V gene has CDR1 LNHDA and CDR2 SQIVND (reference sequence). V gave up 6 bases and J gave up 0 bases; unmatched junction bases: 7. For the CDR3, the DNA is TGTGCCAGTAGACCCGGGACAGGGGCCCTGAACACTGAAGCTTTCTTT. Translation gives CASRPGTGALNTEAFF.